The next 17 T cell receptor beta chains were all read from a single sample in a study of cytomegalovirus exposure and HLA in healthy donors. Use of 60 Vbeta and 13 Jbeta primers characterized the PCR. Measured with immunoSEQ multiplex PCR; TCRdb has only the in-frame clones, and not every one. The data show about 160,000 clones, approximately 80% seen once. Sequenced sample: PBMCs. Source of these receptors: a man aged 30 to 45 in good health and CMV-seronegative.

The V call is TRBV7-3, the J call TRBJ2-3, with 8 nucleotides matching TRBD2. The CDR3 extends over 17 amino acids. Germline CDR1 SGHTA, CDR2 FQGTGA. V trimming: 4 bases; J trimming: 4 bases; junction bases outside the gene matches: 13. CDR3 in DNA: TGTGCCAGCAGCTACAAAAAGATCGGAGCGGGGGCAGATACGCAGTATTTT. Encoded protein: CASSYKKIGAGADTQYF.

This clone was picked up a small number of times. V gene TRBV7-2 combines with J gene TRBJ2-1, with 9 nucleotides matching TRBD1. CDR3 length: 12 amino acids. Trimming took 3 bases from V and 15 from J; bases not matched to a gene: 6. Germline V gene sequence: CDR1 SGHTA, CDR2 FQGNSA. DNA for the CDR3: TGTGCCAGCAGCTTGTGGGACAGGGATCGGTTCTTC. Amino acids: CASSLWDRDRFF.

The CDR3 here is CASSYGTHTEAFF. In DNA, the CDR3 is TGTGCCAGCAGTTACGGGACACACACTGAAGCTTTCTTT. The chain employs TRBV6-5 and TRBJ1-1; perhaps TRBD1 as D (6 bases). Germline V gene lookup returns CDR1 MNHEY and CDR2 SVGAGI. CDR3 length: 13 amino acids. Trimming cost V 2 bases and J 3 bases, with 7 bases left between them.

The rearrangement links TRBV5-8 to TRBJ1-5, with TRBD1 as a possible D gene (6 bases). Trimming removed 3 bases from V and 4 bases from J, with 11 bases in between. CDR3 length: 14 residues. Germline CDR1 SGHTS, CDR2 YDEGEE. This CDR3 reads CASSWLRGNQPQHF. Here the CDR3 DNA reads TGTGCCAGCAGCTGGCTGAGGGGGAATCAGCCCCAGCATTTT.

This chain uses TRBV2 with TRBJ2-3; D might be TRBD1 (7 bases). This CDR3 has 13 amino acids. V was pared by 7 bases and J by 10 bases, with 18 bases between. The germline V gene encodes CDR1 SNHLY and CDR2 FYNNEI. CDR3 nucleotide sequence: TGTGCCAGCAATAAAGGGGGCGGCGGGGCGCAGTATTTT. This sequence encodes CASNKGGGGAQYF.

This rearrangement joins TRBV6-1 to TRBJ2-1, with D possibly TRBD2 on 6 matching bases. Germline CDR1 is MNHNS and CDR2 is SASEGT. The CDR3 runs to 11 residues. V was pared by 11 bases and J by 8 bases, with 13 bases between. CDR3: CAGGLSDEQFF. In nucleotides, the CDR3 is TGTGCCGGGGGACTGTCCGATGAGCAGTTCTTC.

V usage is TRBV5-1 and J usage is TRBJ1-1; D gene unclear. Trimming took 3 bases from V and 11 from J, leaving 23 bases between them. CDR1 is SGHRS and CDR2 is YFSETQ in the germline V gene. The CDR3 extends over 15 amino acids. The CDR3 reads CASSSYGSEGNRAFF. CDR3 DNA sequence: TGCGCCAGCAGCTCGTATGGATCAGAGGGAAATCGGGCTTTCTTT.

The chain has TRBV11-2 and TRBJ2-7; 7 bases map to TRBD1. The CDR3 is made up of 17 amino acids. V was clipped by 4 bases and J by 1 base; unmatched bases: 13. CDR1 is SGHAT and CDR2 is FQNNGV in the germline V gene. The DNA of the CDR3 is TGTGCCAGCAGCTCTTTACGGAGACAGGGACCGTCCTACGAGCAGTACTTC. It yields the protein CASSSLRRQGPSYEQYF.

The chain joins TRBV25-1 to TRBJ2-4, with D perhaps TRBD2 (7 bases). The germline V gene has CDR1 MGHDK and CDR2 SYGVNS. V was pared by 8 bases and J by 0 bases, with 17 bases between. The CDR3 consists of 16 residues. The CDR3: CASAMGASGAKNIQYF. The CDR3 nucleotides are TGTGCCAGCGCTATGGGGGCTAGCGGAGCCAAAAACATTCAGTACTTC.

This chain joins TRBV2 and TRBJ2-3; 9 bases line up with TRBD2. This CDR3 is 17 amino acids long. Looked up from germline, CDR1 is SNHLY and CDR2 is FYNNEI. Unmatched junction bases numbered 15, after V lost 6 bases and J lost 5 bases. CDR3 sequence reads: CASSLAGRSLHIDTQYF. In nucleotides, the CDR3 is TGTGCCAGCAGCCTAGCGGGACGCTCTCTGCACATAGATACGCAGTATTTT.

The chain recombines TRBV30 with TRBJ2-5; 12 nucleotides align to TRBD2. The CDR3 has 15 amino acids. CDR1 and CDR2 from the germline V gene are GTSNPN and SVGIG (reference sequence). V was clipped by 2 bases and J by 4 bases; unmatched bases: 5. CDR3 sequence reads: CAWSKRLAGVETQYF. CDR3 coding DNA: TGTGCCTGGAGTAAGAGACTAGCGGGAGTAGAGACCCAGTACTTC.

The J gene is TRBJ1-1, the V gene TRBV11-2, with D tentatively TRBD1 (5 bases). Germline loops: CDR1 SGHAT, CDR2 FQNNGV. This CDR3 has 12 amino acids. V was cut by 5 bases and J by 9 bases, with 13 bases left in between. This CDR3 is CASSPGGGKAFF. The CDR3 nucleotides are TGTGCCAGCAGCCCCGGCGGGGGTAAAGCTTTCTTT.

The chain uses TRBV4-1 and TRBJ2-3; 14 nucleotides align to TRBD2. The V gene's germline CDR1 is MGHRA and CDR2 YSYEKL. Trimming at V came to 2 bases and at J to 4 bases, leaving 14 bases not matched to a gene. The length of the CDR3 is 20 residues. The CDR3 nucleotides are TGCGCCAGCAGCCAACCCCGACTAGCGGGAGGGCAGAAAGAGGCAGATACGCAGTATTTT. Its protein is CASSQPRLAGGQKEADTQYF.

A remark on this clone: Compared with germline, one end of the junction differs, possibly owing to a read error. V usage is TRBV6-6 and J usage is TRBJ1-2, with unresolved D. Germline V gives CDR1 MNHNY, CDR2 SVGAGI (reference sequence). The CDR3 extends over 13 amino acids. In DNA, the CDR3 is TGTGCCAGCAGCGATTCTGGCGGCTATAGCTACACCTTC. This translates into CASSDSGGYSYTF.

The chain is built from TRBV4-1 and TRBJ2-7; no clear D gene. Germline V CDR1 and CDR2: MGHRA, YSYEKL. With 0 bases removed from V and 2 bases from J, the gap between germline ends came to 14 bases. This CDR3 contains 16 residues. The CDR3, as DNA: TGCGCCAGCAGCCAAGAAGTCGAGGCCTTAGCCTACGAGCAGTACTTC. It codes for CASSQEVEALAYEQYF.

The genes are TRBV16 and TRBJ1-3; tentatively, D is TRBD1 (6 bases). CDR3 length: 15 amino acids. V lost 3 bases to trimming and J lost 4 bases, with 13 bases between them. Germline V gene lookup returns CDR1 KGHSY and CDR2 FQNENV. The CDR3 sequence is CASSHSAGAGNTIYF. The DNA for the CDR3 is TGTGCCAGCAGCCACTCGGCGGGGGCCGGAAACACCATATATTTT.

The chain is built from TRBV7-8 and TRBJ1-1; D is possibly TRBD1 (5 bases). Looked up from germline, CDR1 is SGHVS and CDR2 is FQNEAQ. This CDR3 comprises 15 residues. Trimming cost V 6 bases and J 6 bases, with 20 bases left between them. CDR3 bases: TGTGCCAGCAGACAAAGACAGTCGCCGGCCGCTGAAGCTTTCTTT. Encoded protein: CASRQRQSPAAEAFF.